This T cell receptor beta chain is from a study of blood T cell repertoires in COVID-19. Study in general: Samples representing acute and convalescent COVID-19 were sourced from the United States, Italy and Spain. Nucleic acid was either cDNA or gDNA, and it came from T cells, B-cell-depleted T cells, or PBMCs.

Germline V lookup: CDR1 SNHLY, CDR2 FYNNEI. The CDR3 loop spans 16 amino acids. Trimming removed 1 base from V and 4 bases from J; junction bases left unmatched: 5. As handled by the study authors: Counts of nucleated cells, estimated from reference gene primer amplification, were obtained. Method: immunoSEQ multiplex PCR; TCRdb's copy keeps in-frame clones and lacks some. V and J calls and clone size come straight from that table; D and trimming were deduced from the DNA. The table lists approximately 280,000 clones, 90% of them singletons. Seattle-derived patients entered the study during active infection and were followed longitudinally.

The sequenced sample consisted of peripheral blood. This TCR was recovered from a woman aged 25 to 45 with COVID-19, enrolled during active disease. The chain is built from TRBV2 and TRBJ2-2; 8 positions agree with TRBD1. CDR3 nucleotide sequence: TGTGCCAGCAGTGAAGAAACAGGGGGAGCCACCGGGGAGCTGTTTTTT. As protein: CASSEETGGATGELFF.